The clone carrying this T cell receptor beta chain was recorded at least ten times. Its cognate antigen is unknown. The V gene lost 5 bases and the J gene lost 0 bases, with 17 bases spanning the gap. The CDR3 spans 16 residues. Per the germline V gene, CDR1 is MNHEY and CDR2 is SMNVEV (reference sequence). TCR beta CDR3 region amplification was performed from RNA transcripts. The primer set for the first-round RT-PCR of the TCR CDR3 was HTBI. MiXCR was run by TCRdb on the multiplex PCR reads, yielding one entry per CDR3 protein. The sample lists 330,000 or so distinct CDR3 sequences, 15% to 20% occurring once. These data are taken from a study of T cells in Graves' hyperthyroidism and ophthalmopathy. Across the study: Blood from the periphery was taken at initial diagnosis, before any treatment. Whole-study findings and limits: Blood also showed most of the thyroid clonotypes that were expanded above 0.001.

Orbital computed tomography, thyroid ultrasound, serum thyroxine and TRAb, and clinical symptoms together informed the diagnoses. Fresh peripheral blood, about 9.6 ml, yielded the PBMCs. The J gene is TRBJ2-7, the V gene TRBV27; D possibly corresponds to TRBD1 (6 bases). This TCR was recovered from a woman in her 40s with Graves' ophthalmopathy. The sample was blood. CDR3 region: CASSPDRTSSSYEQYF. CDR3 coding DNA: TGTGCCAGCAGTCCTGACAGGACCTCTAGCTCCTACGAGCAGTACTTC.